This T cell receptor (beta chain) was recovered during a study of T cell repertoires in cytomegalovirus infection. Across the study: Indications of both CMV infection and matching HLA type were provided by public TCR beta signatures.

A single count supports this clonotype. TCRdb reprocessed the reads via MiXCR and lists one record per CDR3 protein. The sample records 250,000 to 350,000 distinct CDR3 sequences, roughly 25% being singletons. Looked up from germline, CDR1 is SNHLY and CDR2 is FYNNEI. Deletions cut 4 bases from V and 4 bases from J, with 11 bases between. The CDR3 contains 13 residues. The receptor's source is a human donor in good health (CMV status not recorded). Some clones in this sample may be carry-over from other donors' samples. V is TRBV2 and J is TRBJ2-7; TRBD2 might be the D (6 bases). Sequencing was carried out using PBMCs. The CDR3 is CASSVSGAYEQYF. The CDR3 DNA reads TGTGCCAGCAGTGTTAGCGGAGCTTACGAGCAGTACTTC.